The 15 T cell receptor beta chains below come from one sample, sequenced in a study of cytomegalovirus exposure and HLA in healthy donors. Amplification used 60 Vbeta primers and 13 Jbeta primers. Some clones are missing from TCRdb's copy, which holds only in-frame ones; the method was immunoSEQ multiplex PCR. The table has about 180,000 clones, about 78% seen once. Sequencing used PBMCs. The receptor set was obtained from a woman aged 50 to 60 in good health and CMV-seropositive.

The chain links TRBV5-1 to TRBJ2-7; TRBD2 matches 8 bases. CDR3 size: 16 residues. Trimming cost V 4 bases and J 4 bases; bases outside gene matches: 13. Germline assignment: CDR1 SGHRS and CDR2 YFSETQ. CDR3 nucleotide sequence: TGCGCCAGCAGCCCCTTTGAGCGGGGGCCACCATACGAGCAGTACTTC. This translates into CASSPFERGPPYEQYF.

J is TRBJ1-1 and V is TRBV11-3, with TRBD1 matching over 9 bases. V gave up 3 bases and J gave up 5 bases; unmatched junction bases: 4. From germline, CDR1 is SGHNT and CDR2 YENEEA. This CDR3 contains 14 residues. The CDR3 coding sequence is TGTGCCAGCAGCTTGGGGACAGGGAGTACTGAAGCTTTCTTT. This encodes CASSLGTGSTEAFF.

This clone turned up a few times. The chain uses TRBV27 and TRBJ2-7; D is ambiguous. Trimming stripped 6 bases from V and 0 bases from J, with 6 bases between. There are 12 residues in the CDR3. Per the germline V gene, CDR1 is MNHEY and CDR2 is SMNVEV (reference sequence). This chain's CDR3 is CASSWSSYEQYF. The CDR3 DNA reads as TGTGCCAGCAGCTGGAGCTCCTACGAGCAGTACTTC.

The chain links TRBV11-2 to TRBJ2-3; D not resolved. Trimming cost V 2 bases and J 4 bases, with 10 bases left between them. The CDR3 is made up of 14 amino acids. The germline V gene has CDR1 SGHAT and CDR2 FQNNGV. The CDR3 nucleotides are TGTGCCAGCAGCTTAAACTCCCGGGCAGATACGCAGTATTTT. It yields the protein CASSLNSRADTQYF.

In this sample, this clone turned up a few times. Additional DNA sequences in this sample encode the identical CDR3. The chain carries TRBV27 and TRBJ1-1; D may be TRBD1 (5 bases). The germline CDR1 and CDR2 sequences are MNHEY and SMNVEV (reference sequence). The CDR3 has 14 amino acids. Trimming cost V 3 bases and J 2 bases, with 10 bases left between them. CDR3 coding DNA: TGTGCCAGCAGTTTGACGCAGGGAAACACTGAAGCTTTCTTT. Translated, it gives CASSLTQGNTEAFF.

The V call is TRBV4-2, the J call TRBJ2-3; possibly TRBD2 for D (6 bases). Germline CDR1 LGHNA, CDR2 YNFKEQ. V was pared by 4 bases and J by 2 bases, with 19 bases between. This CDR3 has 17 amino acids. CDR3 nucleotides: TGTGCCAGCAGCCCCCTGGGGGGTAGCGGCGACACAGATACGCAGTATTTT. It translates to CASSPLGGSGDTDTQYF.

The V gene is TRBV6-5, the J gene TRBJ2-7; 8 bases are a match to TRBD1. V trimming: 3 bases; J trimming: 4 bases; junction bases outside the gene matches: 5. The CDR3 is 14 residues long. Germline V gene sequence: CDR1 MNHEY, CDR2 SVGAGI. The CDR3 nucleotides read TGTGCCAGCAGTTATGGGACAGGTAGATACGAGCAGTACTTC. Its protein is CASSYGTGRYEQYF.

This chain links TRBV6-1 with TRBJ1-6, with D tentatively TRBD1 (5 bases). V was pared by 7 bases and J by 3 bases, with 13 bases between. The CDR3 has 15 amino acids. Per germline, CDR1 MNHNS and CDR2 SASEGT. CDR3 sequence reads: CASKDDSLYNSPLHF. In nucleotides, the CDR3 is TGTGCCAGCAAAGATGACAGTCTCTATAATTCACCCCTCCACTTT.

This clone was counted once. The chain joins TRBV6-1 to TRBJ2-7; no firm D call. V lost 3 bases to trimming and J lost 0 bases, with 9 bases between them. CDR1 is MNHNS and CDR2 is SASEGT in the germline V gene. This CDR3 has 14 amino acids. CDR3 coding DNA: TGTGCCAGCAGTGATCAGTTAAGCTCCTACGAGCAGTACTTC. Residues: CASSDQLSSYEQYF.

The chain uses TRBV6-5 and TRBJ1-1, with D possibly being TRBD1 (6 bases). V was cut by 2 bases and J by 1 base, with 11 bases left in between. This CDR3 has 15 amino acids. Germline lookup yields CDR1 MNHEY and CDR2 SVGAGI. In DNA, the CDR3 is TGTGCCAGCAGTTACACCGGGACACAGAACACTGAAGCTTTCTTT. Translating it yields CASSYTGTQNTEAFF.

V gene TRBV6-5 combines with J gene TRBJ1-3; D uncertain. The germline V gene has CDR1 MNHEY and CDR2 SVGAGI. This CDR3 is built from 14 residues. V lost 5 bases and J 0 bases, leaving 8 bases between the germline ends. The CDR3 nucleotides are TGTGCCAGCAGTCGGAGGGACTCTGGAAACACCATATATTTT. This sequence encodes CASSRRDSGNTIYF.

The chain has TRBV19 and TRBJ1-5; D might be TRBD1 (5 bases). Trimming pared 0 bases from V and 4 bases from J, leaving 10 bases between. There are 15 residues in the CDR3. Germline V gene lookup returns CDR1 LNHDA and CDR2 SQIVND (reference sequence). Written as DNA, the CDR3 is TGTGCCAGTAGTATAGACAGGGTTGGGAATCAGCCCCAGCATTTT. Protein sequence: CASSIDRVGNQPQHF. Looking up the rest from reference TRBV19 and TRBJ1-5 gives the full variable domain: DGGITQSPKYLFRKEGQNVTLSCEQNLNHDAMYWYRQDPGQGLRLIYYSQIVNDFQKGDIAEGYSVSREKKESFPLTVTSAQKNPTAFYLCASSIDRVGNQPQHFGDGTRLSIL.

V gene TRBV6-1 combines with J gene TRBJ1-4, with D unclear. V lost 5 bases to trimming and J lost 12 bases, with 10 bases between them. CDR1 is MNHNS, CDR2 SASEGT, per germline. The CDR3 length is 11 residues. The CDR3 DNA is TGTGCCAGCAGTTATGACGAGGAACTGTTTTTT. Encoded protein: CASSYDEELFF.

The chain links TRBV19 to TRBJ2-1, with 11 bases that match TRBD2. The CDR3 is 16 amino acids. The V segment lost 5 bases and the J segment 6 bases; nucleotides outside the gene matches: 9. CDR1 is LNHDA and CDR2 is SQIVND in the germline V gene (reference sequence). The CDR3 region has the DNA TGTGCCAGTAGTCTCCGACTAGCGGGGTTAACCAATGAGCAGTTCTTC. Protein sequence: CASSLRLAGLTNEQFF. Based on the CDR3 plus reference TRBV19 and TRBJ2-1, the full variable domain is DGGITQSPKYLFRKEGQNVTLSCEQNLNHDAMYWYRQDPGQGLRLIYYSQIVNDFQKGDIAEGYSVSREKKESFPLTVTSAQKNPTAFYLCASSLRLAGLTNEQFFGPGTRLTVL.

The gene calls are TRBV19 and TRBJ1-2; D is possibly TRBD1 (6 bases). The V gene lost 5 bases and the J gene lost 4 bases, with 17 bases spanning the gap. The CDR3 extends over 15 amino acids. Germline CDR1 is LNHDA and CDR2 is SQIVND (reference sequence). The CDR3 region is CASSFSAGQFYGYTF. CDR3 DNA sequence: TGTGCCAGTAGTTTCTCAGCAGGACAGTTCTATGGCTACACCTTC.